Following are 29 T cell receptor beta chains from one sample sequenced in a study of shared clonotypes between healthy human individuals. The repertoire was sequenced with immunoSEQ multiplex PCR; TCRdb's copy has only in-frame clones and lacks some. The profile shows some 580,000 clones, 95% to 98% of them singletons. Naive-designated CD8 cells lacked CD45RO, were positively enriched for CCR7, and omitted terminally differentiated effector memory CD45RA+ cells. The sample comprised naive CD8+ T cells sorted from blood. The receptors come from a young man in good health.

The V call is TRBV5-5, the J call TRBJ2-1; D gene unclear. The V gene lost 4 bases and the J gene lost 2 bases, with 16 bases spanning the gap. There are 16 residues in the CDR3. Germline loops: CDR1 SGHKS, CDR2 YYEKEE (reference sequence). CDR3 loop: CASSPPIGMAYNEQFF. The CDR3 nucleotides read TGTGCCAGCAGCCCTCCTATAGGGATGGCCTACAATGAGCAGTTCTTC.

V usage is TRBV7-8 and J usage is TRBJ2-7, with TRBD2 as a possible D gene (5 bases). The CDR3 runs 14 residues. Trimming removed 3 bases from V and 2 bases from J, with 11 bases in between. Per the germline V gene, CDR1 is SGHVS and CDR2 is FQNEAQ. The CDR3, as DNA: TGTGCCAGCAGCTTCCCGGGATTTACCTACGAGCAGTACTTC. Its translation: CASSFPGFTYEQYF.

This clone came up once. The chain carries TRBV12-5 and TRBJ2-2; D remains ambiguous. Deletions cut 4 bases from V and 5 bases from J, with 2 bases between. Germline-derived CDR1 and CDR2 are LGHNT and FRNRAP. This CDR3 comprises 11 residues. The CDR3, as DNA: TGTGCTAGTGGTTCGACCGGGGAGCTGTTTTTT. As protein: CASGSTGELFF.

This chain links TRBV19 with TRBJ2-1; D is uncertain. V was shortened by 5 bases and J by 8 bases, with 13 bases between the two germline ends. Germline assignment: CDR1 LNHDA and CDR2 SQIVND (reference sequence). The CDR3 extends over 13 amino acids. The CDR3 loop is CASSFPRGDEQFF. CDR3 DNA sequence: TGTGCCAGTAGTTTCCCTCGAGGCGATGAGCAGTTCTTC.

The rearrangement uses TRBV5-4 and TRBJ1-1, with TRBD1 matching over 8 bases. CDR1 and CDR2 (germline): SGHNT, YYREEE (reference sequence). V dropped 4 bases and J dropped 2; count of bases not matched to a gene: 4. This CDR3 region has 14 residues. The CDR3 DNA reads as TGTGCCAGCAGCGGGGACAGGCTCAACACTGAAGCTTTCTTT. Translated, it gives CASSGDRLNTEAFF.

J is TRBJ1-4 and V is TRBV29-1; D ambiguous. Per the germline V gene, CDR1 is SQVTM and CDR2 is ANQGSEA. Trimming stripped 5 bases from V and 4 bases from J, with 8 bases between. The CDR3 extends over 12 amino acids. The CDR3 protein is CSVFVSNEKLFF. CDR3 coding DNA: TGCAGCGTTTTTGTCAGTAATGAAAAACTGTTTTTT. Full variable domain (rest looked up from reference TRBV29-1 and TRBJ1-4): SAVISQKPSRDICQRGTSLTIQCQVDSQVTMMFWYRQQPGQSLTLIATANQGSEATYESGFVIDKFPISRPNLTFSTLTVSNMSPEDSSIYLCSVFVSNEKLFFGSGTQLSVL.

This clone was counted a single time. The CDR3 loop reads CASSQTPGQGNTEAFF. CDR3 bases: TGCGCCAGCAGCCAAACTCCGGGACAGGGGAACACTGAAGCTTTCTTT. This chain connects TRBV4-3 to TRBJ1-1; 9 bases are a match to TRBD1. This CDR3 contains 16 residues. Germline CDR1 and CDR2: LGHNA and YSLEER. Trimming at V came to 2 bases and at J to 1 base, leaving 5 bases not matched to a gene.

As DNA, the CDR3 is TGCAGCGTTGAAGCTGACAGGGACGAGCAGTACTTC. Encoded protein: CSVEADRDEQYF. The chain couples TRBV29-1 to TRBJ2-7; 7 bases match TRBD1. V lost 1 base, J lost 5 bases, and 2 bases stayed unmatched. In germline, CDR1 is SQVTM, CDR2 ANQGSEA. The CDR3 totals 12 residues.

V is TRBV2 and J is TRBJ2-2; TRBD1 agrees at 9 bases. Losses at the gene ends were 9 bases for V and 5 bases for J; bases not matched to a gene: 7. Germline V lookup: CDR1 SNHLY, CDR2 FYNNEI. CDR3 length equals 14 residues. CDR3 DNA sequence: TGTGCCAGAGGACAGGGGAGTCCGACCGGGGAGCTGTTTTTT. Encoded protein: CARGQGSPTGELFF.

The chain links TRBV5-6 to TRBJ2-7; D remains unclear. The germline V gene has CDR1 SGHDT and CDR2 YYEEEE. CDR3 length: 13 residues. Trimming removed 1 base from V and 2 bases from J, with 7 bases in between. CDR3 sequence reads: CASSLPTAYEQYF. CDR3 coding DNA: TGTGCCAGCAGCTTGCCCACCGCCTACGAGCAGTACTTC.

The J gene is TRBJ2-1, the V gene TRBV5-3; either TRBD1 or TRBD2 may supply D (5 bases each). TRBV5-3 belongs to the ORF category, with a function that is uncertain. The V and J ends lost 2 bases and 3 bases respectively, with 27 bases between them. The CDR3 has 20 amino acids. The CDR3 reads CARSFPRTPGVEGNYNEQFF. CDR3 DNA: TGTGCCAGAAGCTTCCCCAGAACACCCGGGGTAGAGGGGAACTACAATGAGCAGTTCTTC.

The gene calls are TRBV4-1 and TRBJ1-1; a weak D match, TRBD1 (5 bases). This CDR3 is 14 amino acids long. The germline V and J ends were trimmed by 4 bases and 0 bases, with 9 bases remaining between them. Germline assignment: CDR1 MGHRA and CDR2 YSYEKL. CDR3 in amino acids: CASSPPDMNTEAFF. The DNA for the CDR3 is TGCGCCAGCAGCCCCCCGGACATGAACACTGAAGCTTTCTTT.

The V gene is TRBV18, the J gene TRBJ1-4, with 7 bases matching TRBD1. CDR1 is KGHSH and CDR2 is LQKENI in the germline V gene. The ends lost 3 bases at V and 0 bases at J; junction bases unmatched: 7. The CDR3 is 17 amino acids. CDR3 amino acids: CASSPGQILATNEKLFF. The CDR3 nucleotides read TGTGCCAGCTCACCGGGACAGATACTTGCAACTAATGAAAAACTGTTTTTT.

Only one count was recorded for this clone. The gene calls are TRBV2 and TRBJ2-3; D is undetermined. Per germline, CDR1 SNHLY and CDR2 FYNNEI. The CDR3 is made up of 12 amino acids. V was pared by 10 bases and J by 3 bases, with 11 bases between. CDR3 in DNA: TGTGCCACCCGACAAGGTACAGATACGCAGTATTTT. It yields the protein CATRQGTDTQYF.

The genes are TRBV5-4 and TRBJ2-1; 7 bases align to TRBD1. J lost 2 bases, V lost 0 bases, and 2 bases had no gene match. CDR1 and CDR2 from the germline V gene are SGHNT and YYREEE (reference sequence). The CDR3 contains 15 residues. The CDR3 coding sequence is TGTGCCAGCAGCTTGGGAGGGGGCGCCTACAATGAGCAGTTCTTC. Its protein product is CASSLGGGAYNEQFF.

This chain connects TRBV7-9 to TRBJ2-7; possible D gene TRBD2, 6 bases. Trimming stripped 9 bases from V and 0 bases from J, with 30 bases between. The germline CDR1 and CDR2 sequences are SEHNR and FQNEAQ (reference sequence). The CDR3 spans 19 residues. DNA for the CDR3: TGTGCCAGTCTCCTCAGCAGCGGGTATAACGGGGAGAGCTCCTACGAGCAGTACTTC. Protein: CASLLSSGYNGESSYEQYF.

The rearrangement uses TRBV5-4 and TRBJ2-7; D gene uncertain. V shed 3 bases and J shed 2 bases, with 12 bases lying between them. This CDR3 is built from 14 residues. Per the germline V gene, CDR1 is SGHNT and CDR2 is YYREEE (reference sequence). The CDR3 sequence: CASSSIIPPYEQYF. The CDR3 DNA follows: TGTGCCAGCAGCTCAATAATACCCCCCTACGAGCAGTACTTC.

V gene TRBV4-1 combines with J gene TRBJ1-4; 9 bases line up with TRBD1. Germline V CDR1 and CDR2: MGHRA, YSYEKL. This CDR3 contains 15 residues. V shed 5 bases, J shed 6 bases, and the junction held 7 bases outside the gene matches. CDR3 residues: CASSYRTGEYEKLFF. Written as DNA, the CDR3 is TGCGCCAGCAGCTATAGGACAGGGGAGTATGAAAAACTGTTTTTT.

This chain links TRBV6-6 with TRBJ1-5; perhaps TRBD1 as D (5 bases). The CDR3 runs to 16 residues. Germline V gives CDR1 MNHNY, CDR2 SVGAGI (reference sequence). The V gene lost 6 bases and the J gene lost 6 bases, with 21 bases spanning the gap. In DNA form, the CDR3 reads TGTGCCAGCAGCCATAACGACCGGGGGGTCGGTCAGCCCCAGCATTTT. Translation gives CASSHNDRGVGQPQHF.

The CDR3, as DNA: TGTGCCAGCAGCTTCCGACAGGGGGCCTTTTACGAGCAGTACTTC. The encoded protein is CASSFRQGAFYEQYF. The chain carries TRBV7-9 and TRBJ2-7; 10 bases are a match to TRBD1. The CDR3 has 15 residues. CDR1 SEHNR and CDR2 FQNEAQ come from the germline V gene (reference sequence). Trimming at V came to 3 bases and at J to 4 bases, leaving 6 bases not matched to a gene.

The chain links TRBV9 to TRBJ2-2; D is unclear. Trimming removed 4 bases at V and 3 bases at J, with 19 bases between. The CDR3 is made up of 17 amino acids. Germline CDR1 SGDLS, CDR2 YYNGEE. The CDR3 sequence: CASSLPVGQAYTGELFF. CDR3 nucleotides: TGTGCCAGCAGCCTCCCCGTGGGCCAAGCCTACACCGGGGAGCTGTTTTTT.

The chain joins TRBV7-9 to TRBJ1-2, with TRBD1 as a possible D gene (5 bases). The V gene lost 4 bases and the J gene lost 4 bases, with 10 bases spanning the gap. Per the germline V gene, CDR1 is SEHNR and CDR2 is FQNEAQ (reference sequence). CDR3 length: 13 amino acids. The CDR3 reads CASSSQEAYGYTF. CDR3 DNA: TGTGCCAGCAGCTCACAGGAAGCCTATGGCTACACCTTC.

The genes are TRBV5-1 and TRBJ2-1; possibly TRBD1 for D (6 bases). The germline V and J ends were trimmed by 5 bases and 2 bases, with 11 bases remaining between them. CDR1 and CDR2 from the germline V gene are SGHRS and YFSETQ. CDR3 length: 14 residues. CDR3 nucleotides: TGCGCCAGCAGTCCAGGGGCCCCCTACAATGAGCAGTTCTTC. Amino acid sequence: CASSPGAPYNEQFF. Complete variable domain (other parts from reference TRBV5-1 and TRBJ2-1): KAGVTQTPRYLIKTRGQQVTLSCSPISGHRSVSWYQQTPGQGLQFLFEYFSETQRNKGNFPGRFSGRQFSNSRSEMNVSTLELGDSALYLCASSPGAPYNEQFFGPGTRLTVL.

This rearrangement joins TRBV18 to TRBJ2-1, with D tentatively TRBD2 (6 bases). CDR3 length equals 14 residues. Germline CDR1 KGHSH, CDR2 LQKENI. V was trimmed by 3 bases and J by 6 bases, leaving 12 bases between them. Written as DNA, the CDR3 is TGTGCCAGCTCACCCTCCTATAGCGGCAATGAGCAGTTCTTC. Its translation: CASSPSYSGNEQFF.

The chain joins TRBV10-3 to TRBJ2-5, with D possibly TRBD1 on 5 matching bases. The J call may be faulty, since TRBJ2-7 better matches the DNA end. The CDR3 extends over 15 amino acids. Germline assignment: CDR1 ENHRY and CDR2 SYGVKD. The CDR3 nucleotides read TGTGCCATCAGTGAGAGGGGATTTACCTCCTACGAGCAGTACTTC. It translates to CAISERGFTSYEQYF.

This rearrangement joins TRBV28 to TRBJ1-4, with 7 bases aligning to TRBD1. The germline V gene encodes CDR1 MDHEN and CDR2 SYDVKM. Trimming took 5 bases from V and 6 from J; bases not matched to a gene: 6. This CDR3 is 14 amino acids long. The CDR3 bases are TGTGCCAGCAGTCCTATCGGGACAGATGAAAAACTGTTTTTT. Protein product: CASSPIGTDEKLFF.

This chain links TRBV5-1 with TRBJ2-1; TRBD2 matches 7 bases. Germline CDR1 and CDR2: SGHRS and YFSETQ. The CDR3 runs 16 residues. Trimming cost V 3 bases and J 13 bases; bases outside gene matches: 19. The CDR3 is CASSSKGVLAPSPQFF. The CDR3 DNA is TGCGCCAGCAGCTCAAAGGGTGTACTAGCGCCCTCCCCCCAGTTCTTC.

J is TRBJ2-1 and V is TRBV11-2, with TRBD2 matching over 8 bases. This CDR3 spans 16 amino acids. The germline gives CDR1 SGHAT, CDR2 FQNNGV. The J segment lost 5 bases and the V segment lost 4 bases, leaving 10 bases of the junction unmatched. The CDR3 region is CASSSHTSGADNEQFF. DNA for the CDR3: TGTGCCAGCAGCTCACACACTAGCGGAGCTGACAATGAGCAGTTCTTC.

This CDR3 is CASSSREIGEQFF. The CDR3 coding sequence is TGTGCCAGCAGCAGTCGGGAGATCGGTGAGCAGTTCTTC. This chain joins TRBV7-9 and TRBJ2-1; D is perhaps TRBD2 (6 bases). The ends were cut back, 5 bases at V and 9 bases at J, with 14 bases in the middle. This CDR3 region has 13 residues. Per the germline V gene, CDR1 is SEHNR and CDR2 is FQNEAQ (reference sequence).